This T cell receptor beta chain was captured in a study of blood T cell repertoires in COVID-19. In the study overall: The United States, Italy and Spain provided the acute and convalescent COVID-19 samples. T cells, B-cell-depleted T cells, or PBMCs provided the cDNA or gDNA that served as material.

V was shortened by 4 bases and J by 0 bases, with 10 bases between the two germline ends. Germline V lookup: CDR1 SNHLY, CDR2 FYNNEI. The CDR3 has 14 amino acids. Under the authors' procedure: It was from reference gene primer amplification that nucleated cell counts were estimated. Only in-frame clones appear in the TCRdb table, and some are missing; sequencing was by immunoSEQ multiplex PCR. That table furnishes V, J and clone size, whereas the DNA furnished D and trimming. This sample has over 100,000 clones, with about 85% found just once. The genes are TRBV2 and TRBJ2-7, with D perhaps matching TRBD1 (6 bases). The receptor was isolated from a man older than 75 with acute or convalescent COVID-19. Sequencing was carried out using peripheral blood. The DNA for the CDR3 is TGTGCCAGCAGTGCGCCGGACAGCTCCTACGAGCAGTACTTC. Its protein is CASSAPDSSYEQYF.